The rows below give T cell receptor beta chains drawn from one sample of a study of Graves' ophthalmopathy and Graves' hyperthyroidism. MiXCR, applied by TCRdb to the multiplex PCR reads, yields one record per CDR3 protein. The repertoire includes approximately 640,000 distinct CDR3 sequences, more than 40% of them detected once, and roughly 3% sits in the top ten. Sequencing used peripheral blood. Receptor source: an adult man with Graves' ophthalmopathy. CDR3s leave out the opening cysteine and the closing phenylalanine or tryptophan. A row's size may be missing; if present it is once, few, many or a size class.

v_call: TRBV25-1; clone_size: many; j_call: TRBJ2-7; cdr3_aa: ASQGRYEQY
v_call: TRBV25-1; clone_size: -; j_call: TRBJ2-3; cdr3_aa: ASSEYEQGTDTQY
v_call: TRBV4-2; clone_size: -; j_call: TRBJ2-5; cdr3_aa: ASSRAAQY
v_call: TRBV24-1; clone_size: -; j_call: TRBJ2-5; cdr3_aa: VSSQGRFQETQY
v_call: TRBV29-1; clone_size: once; j_call: TRBJ2-7; cdr3_aa: SGGGGEQY
v_call: TRBV9; clone_size: -; j_call: TRBJ2-7; cdr3_aa: ASSGGQGLTYEQY
v_call: TRBV5-8; clone_size: many; j_call: TRBJ1-5; cdr3_aa: ASSTEGTQPQH
v_call: TRBV14; clone_size: many; j_call: TRBJ2-5; cdr3_aa: ASSQAWGTGGTGLAGIETQY
v_call: TRBV5-8; clone_size: -; j_call: TRBJ1-5; cdr3_aa: ASSLGADRLNQPQH
v_call: TRBV6-5; clone_size: -; j_call: TRBJ1-2; cdr3_aa: ASSYSEGQRYT
v_call: TRBV20-1; clone_size: few; j_call: TRBJ2-7; cdr3_aa: SAFGPGLHDSYEQY
v_call: TRBV25-1; clone_size: -; j_call: TRBJ2-6; cdr3_aa: ASSGEVFRASGANVLT
v_call: TRBV7-9; clone_size: -; j_call: TRBJ2-1; cdr3_aa: ASSLARVGRNEQF
v_call: TRBV9; clone_size: -; j_call: TRBJ2-5; cdr3_aa: ASSPRTDGQETQY
v_call: TRBV19; clone_size: -; j_call: TRBJ2-6; cdr3_aa: ASSMPPGGANVLT